This TCR beta chain was identified during a study of cytomegalovirus exposure and HLA in healthy donors. The study, taken as a whole, reports: The classifier reportedly diagnosed cytomegalovirus status with high specificity and sensitivity. In a later analysis, several top co-occurrence clusters appeared linked to parvovirus B19, influenza, CMV and Epstein-Barr virus. Later work found that TCR association rates differed between HLA loci; DRB1 had the most and HLA-C the fewest.

Germline V gene data show CDR1 as MNHNS and CDR2 as SASEGT. V trimming: 4 bases; J trimming: 7 bases; junction bases outside the gene matches: 10. This CDR3 comprises 16 residues. Remarks on this clone: Its antigen is currently unknown.

13 Jbeta primers and 60 Vbeta primers were used for the PCR. Using immunoSEQ multiplex PCR, the repertoire was profiled, and TCRdb retains in-frame clones only, with some absent. Of about 180,000 clones detected, over 70% appear once; the ten largest clones hold less than 0.65%. The material sequenced was PBMCs. This sequence was found in a woman between 50 and 59 years old in good health and CMV-seronegative. The chain carries TRBV6-1 and TRBJ2-1, with 10 nucleotides matching TRBD2. The CDR3 nucleotides are TGTGCCAGCAGTGGTCTAGCGGGAGCACCGGGGAATGAGCAGTTCTTC. It translates to CASSGLAGAPGNEQFF.